This T cell receptor (beta chain) was sequenced for a study of CD8+CD57+ T cells in acquired aplastic anemia. Whole-study context: CD4+ and CD8+ cells, once sorted, gave DNA averaging around 3.4 ug. Roughly 11 million reads, on average, were obtained for CD4+ cells from healthy donors.

Study results and caveats: The number of CD8+ CDR3 sequences shared by patients and controls was roughly 31.

Genomic DNA templated the TCR beta VDJ and CDR3 profiling. In TCRdb, the reads were re-called with MiXCR into one record per CDR3 protein. There are about 220,000 distinct CDR3 sequences in the sample; 34% occur only once, and 0.9% to 1.2% lies in the top ten. The germline V gene has CDR1 KGHDR and CDR2 SFDVKD. The CDR3 spans 15 residues. V dropped 7 bases and J dropped 5 bases, with 17 bases sitting between them. Many counts were recorded for this clonotype. Its specificity is not known. This chain links TRBV24-1 with TRBJ2-1, with D possibly called TRBD1 or TRBD2 (5 bases each). The specimen sequenced was sorted CD4+, CD8+, or CD8+CD57+ T cells (not recorded which) from PBMCs. This clonotype was obtained from a human donor in good health, serving as a control. CDR3 amino acids: CATSRRDPTNNEQFF. The CDR3 region has the DNA TGTGCCACCAGCCGCCGGGACCCGACGAACAATGAGCAGTTCTTC.